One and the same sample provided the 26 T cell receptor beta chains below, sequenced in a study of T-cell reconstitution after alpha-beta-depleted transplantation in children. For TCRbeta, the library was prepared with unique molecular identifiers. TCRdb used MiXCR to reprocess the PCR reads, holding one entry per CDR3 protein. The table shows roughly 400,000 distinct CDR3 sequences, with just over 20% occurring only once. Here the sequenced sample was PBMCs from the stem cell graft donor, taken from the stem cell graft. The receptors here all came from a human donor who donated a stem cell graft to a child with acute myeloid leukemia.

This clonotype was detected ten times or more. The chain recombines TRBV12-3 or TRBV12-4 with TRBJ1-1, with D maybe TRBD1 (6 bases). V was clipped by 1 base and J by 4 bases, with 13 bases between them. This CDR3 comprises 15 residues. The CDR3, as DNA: TGTGCCAGCAGTTTAGGCGGGGGCGTTGGCACTGAAGCTTTCTTT. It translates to CASSLGGGVGTEAFF.

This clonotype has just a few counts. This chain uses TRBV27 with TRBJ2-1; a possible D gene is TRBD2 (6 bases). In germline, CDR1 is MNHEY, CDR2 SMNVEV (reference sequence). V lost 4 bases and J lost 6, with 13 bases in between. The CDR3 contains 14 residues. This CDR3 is CASSSGMGGNEQFF. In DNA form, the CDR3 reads TGTGCCAGCAGTTCAGGAATGGGAGGCAATGAGCAGTTCTTC.

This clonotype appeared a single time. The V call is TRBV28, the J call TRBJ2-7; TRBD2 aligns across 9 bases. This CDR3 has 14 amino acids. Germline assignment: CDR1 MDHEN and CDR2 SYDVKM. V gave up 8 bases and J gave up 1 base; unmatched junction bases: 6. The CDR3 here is CASLTSGQSYEQYF. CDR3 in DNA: TGTGCCAGCCTTACTAGCGGGCAATCCTACGAGCAGTACTTC.

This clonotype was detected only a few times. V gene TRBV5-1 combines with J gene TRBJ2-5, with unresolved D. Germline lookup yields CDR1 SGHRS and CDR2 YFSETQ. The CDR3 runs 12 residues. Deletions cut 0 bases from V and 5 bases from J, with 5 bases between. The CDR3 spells CASSLGMETQYF. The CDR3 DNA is TGCGCCAGCAGCTTGGGTATGGAGACCCAGTACTTC.

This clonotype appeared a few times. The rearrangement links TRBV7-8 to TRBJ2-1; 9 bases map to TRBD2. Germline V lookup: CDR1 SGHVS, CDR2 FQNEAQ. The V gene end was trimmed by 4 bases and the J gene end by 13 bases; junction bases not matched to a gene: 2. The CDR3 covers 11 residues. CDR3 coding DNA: TGTGCCAGCAGCTCGGGGACTAGCCAGTTCTTC. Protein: CASSSGTSQFF. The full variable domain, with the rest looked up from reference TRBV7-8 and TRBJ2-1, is GAGVSQSPRYKVAKRGQDVALRCDPISGHVSLFWYQQALGQGPEFLTYFQNEAQLDKSGLPSDRFFAERPEGSVSTLKIQRTQQEDSAVYLCASSSGTSQFFGPGTRLTVL.

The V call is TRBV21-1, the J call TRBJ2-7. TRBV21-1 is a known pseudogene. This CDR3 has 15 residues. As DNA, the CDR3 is TGTGCCAGCAGCAAAGATTCTAGAATCCCCTACGAGCAGTACTTC. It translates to CASSKDSRIPYEQYF.

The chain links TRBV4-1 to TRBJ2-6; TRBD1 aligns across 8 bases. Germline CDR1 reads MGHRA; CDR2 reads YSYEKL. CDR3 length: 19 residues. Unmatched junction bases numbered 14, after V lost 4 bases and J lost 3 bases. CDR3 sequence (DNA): TGCGCCAGCAGCCCACAGGGGGGATCAGGGGCGGATGGGGCCAACGTCCTGACTTTC. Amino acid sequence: CASSPQGGSGADGANVLTF.

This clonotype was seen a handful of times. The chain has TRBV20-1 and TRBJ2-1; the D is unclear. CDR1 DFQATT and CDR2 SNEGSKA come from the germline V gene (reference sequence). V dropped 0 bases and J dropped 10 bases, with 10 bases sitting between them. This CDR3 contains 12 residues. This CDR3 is CSARDHGPEQFF. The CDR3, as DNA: TGCAGTGCTAGAGATCACGGGCCCGAGCAGTTCTTC.

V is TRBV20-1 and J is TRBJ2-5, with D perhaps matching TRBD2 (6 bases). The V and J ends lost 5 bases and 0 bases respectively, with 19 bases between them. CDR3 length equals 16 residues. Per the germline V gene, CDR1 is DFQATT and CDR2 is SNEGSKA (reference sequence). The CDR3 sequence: CSAGEVWGRYQETQYF. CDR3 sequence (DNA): TGCAGTGCTGGGGAGGTGTGGGGACGGTACCAAGAGACCCAGTACTTC.

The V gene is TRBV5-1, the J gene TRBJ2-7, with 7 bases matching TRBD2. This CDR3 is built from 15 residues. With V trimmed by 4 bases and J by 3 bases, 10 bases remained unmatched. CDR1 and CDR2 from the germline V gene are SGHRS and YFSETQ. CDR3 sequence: CASSLTGRDLYEQYF. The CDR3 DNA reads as TGCGCCAGCAGCCTCACGGGGAGGGATCTCTACGAGCAGTACTTC.

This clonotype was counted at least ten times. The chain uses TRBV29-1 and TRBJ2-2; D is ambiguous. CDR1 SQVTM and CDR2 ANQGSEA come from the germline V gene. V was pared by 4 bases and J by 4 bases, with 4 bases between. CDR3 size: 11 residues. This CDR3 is CSVAVTGELFF. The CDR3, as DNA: TGCAGCGTTGCCGTCACCGGGGAGCTGTTTTTT.

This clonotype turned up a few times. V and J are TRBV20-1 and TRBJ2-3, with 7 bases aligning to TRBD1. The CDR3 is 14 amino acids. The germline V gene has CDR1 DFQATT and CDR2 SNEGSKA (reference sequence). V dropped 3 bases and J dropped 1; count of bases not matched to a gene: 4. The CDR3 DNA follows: TGCAGTGCTAGTCAGGGGGACCGCACAGATACGCAGTATTTT. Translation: CSASQGDRTDTQYF.

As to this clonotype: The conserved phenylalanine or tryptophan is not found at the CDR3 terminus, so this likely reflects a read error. CDR3 sequence: CASSPDGNTEAFS. The CDR3 nucleotides are TGTGCCAGCAGCCCGGACGGGAACACTGAAGCTTTCTCT. The V gene is TRBV7-3, the J gene TRBJ1-1, with D unresolved. Germline lookup yields CDR1 SGHTA and CDR2 FQGTGA. The CDR3 runs to 13 residues. V shed 5 bases and J shed 1 base, with 8 bases lying between them.

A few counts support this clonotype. Here the CDR3 reads CASSFSQGGGEQYF. In DNA form, the CDR3 reads TGCGCCAGCAGCTTTTCTCAGGGAGGAGGCGAGCAGTACTTC. The V and J genes are TRBV5-1 and TRBJ2-7; D might be TRBD2 (6 bases). V was shortened by 2 bases and J by 6 bases, with 15 bases between the two germline ends. The CDR3 contains 14 residues. Per the germline V gene, CDR1 is SGHRS and CDR2 is YFSETQ.

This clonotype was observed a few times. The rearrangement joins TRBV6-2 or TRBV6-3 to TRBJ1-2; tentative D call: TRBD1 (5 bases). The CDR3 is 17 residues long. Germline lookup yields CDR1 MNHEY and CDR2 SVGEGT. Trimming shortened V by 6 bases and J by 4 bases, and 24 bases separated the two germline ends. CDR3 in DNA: TGTGCCAGCAGCCTTTATCGGACACTCGGGAACAGCTATGGCTACACCTTC. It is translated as CASSLYRTLGNSYGYTF.

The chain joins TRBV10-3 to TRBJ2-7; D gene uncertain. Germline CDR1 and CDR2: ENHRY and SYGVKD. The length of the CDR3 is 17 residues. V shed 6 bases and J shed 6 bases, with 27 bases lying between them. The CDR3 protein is CAISGLTAKSHSAEQYF. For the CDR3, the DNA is TGTGCCATCAGCGGCCTGACGGCAAAGTCACACTCGGCCGAGCAGTACTTC.

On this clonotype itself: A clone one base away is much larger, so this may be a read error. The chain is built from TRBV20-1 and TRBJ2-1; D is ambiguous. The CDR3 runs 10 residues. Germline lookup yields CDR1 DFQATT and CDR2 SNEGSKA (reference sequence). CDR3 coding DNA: TGCAGTTCTAGGTACAATGAGCAGTTCTTC. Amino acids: CSSRYNEQFF.

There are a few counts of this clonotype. As DNA, the CDR3 is TGCAGTGCTAGAGATCAGCTAGGTCACGAGCAGTACTTC. This codes for CSARDQLGHEQYF. The J gene is TRBJ2-7, the V gene TRBV20-1; D gene uncertain. Germline CDR1 DFQATT, CDR2 SNEGSKA (reference sequence). CDR3 length: 13 amino acids. The ends were cut back, 0 bases at V and 5 bases at J, with 11 bases in the middle.

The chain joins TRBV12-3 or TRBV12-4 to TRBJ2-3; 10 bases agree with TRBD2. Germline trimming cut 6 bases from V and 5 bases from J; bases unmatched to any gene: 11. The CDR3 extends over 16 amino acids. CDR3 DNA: TGTGCCAGCAGGCGGAAGACTAGCGGGCTTTTAGATACGCAGTATTTT. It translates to CASRRKTSGLLDTQYF.

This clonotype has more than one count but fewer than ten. CDR3 loop: CASSDSSDTILEQFF. The CDR3 bases are TGTGCCAGCAGTGACTCTTCGGACACCATTCTTGAGCAGTTCTTC. The chain is built from TRBV6-4 and TRBJ2-1; a weak D match, TRBD1 (5 bases). Germline V gene sequence: CDR1 MRHNA, CDR2 SNTAGT. V lost 0 bases, J lost 9 bases, and 15 bases lay in between. The CDR3 loop spans 15 amino acids.

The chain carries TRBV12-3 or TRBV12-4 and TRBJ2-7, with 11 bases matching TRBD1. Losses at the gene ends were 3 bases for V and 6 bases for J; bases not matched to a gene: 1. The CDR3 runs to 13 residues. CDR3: CASSLGQGVEQYF. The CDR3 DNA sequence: TGTGCCAGCAGTTTGGGACAGGGGGTCGAGCAGTACTTC.

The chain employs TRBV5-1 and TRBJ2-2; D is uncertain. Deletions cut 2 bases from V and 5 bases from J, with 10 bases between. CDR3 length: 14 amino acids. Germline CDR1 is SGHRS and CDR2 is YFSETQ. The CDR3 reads CASSFVSGTGELFF. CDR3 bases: TGCGCCAGCAGCTTTGTTTCTGGGACCGGGGAGCTGTTTTTT.

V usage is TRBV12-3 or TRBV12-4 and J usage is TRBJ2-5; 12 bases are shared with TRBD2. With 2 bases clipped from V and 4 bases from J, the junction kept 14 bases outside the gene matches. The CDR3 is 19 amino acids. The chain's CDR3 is CASSLRLAGGHLRGETQYF. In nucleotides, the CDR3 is TGTGCCAGCAGTTTACGGCTAGCGGGAGGGCACTTACGAGGAGAGACCCAGTACTTC.

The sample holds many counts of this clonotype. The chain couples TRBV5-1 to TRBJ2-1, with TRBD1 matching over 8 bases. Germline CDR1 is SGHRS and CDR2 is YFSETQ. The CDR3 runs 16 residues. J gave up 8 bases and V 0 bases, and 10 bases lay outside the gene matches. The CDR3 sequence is CASSLVGDRGFDEQFF. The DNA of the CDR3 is TGCGCCAGCAGCTTGGTCGGAGACAGGGGATTCGATGAGCAGTTCTTC.

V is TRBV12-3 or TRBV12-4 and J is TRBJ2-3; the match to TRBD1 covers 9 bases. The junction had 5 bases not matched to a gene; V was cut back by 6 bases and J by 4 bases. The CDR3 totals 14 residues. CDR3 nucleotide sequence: TGTGCCAGCAGGGGAAGACAGGGGGCAGATACGCAGTATTTT. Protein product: CASRGRQGADTQYF.

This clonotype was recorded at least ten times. CDR3 region: CSVGGLSTDTQYF. For the CDR3, the DNA is TGCAGCGTTGGTGGGTTAAGCACAGATACGCAGTATTTT. The V and J genes are TRBV29-1 and TRBJ2-3; D not certain. The length of the CDR3 is 13 residues. Germline V gene data show CDR1 as SQVTM and CDR2 as ANQGSEA. Deletions cut 4 bases from V and 0 bases from J, with 8 bases between.